The text below deals with one TCR beta chain. Its antigen is not identified. These data belong to a study of tumor-infiltrating lymphocytes in primary liver carcinoma. From approximately 20-30 mg of unsorted bulk tissue, DNA and RNA were co-extracted together. With roughly 540 ng total RNA as template and a constant-region primer, TCR beta cDNA was made. It was through three nested multiplex PCR rounds of slightly modified ARM-PCR that TCR beta libraries arose. Researchers ran the first two PCR rounds for roughly 11 cycles each with TRBV1-TRBV30 forward primers and a C-beta reverse primer. TCRdb reprocessed the multiplex PCR reads with MiXCR, giving one entry per CDR3 protein. The table shows about 19,000 distinct CDR3 sequences, with under 85% occurring only once. The germline V and J ends were trimmed by 2 bases and 2 bases, with 3 bases remaining between them. Germline CDR1 SGHNT, CDR2 YYREEE (reference sequence). This CDR3 has 12 amino acids.

Study-wide points: Representation across all five tumor regions was limited to only about 7-25% of top clones.

Sequencing used liver tumor tissue from sampling region 4. Subset: tumor region T4, right-lateral pole. The chain couples TRBV5-4 to TRBJ2-3; D remains ambiguous. This receptor was obtained from a woman under 40 with primary liver carcinoma and hepatitis B virus infection. CDR3 nucleotides: TGTGCCAGCAGCTTCTCCACAGATACGCAGTATTTT. Its protein is CASSFSTDTQYF.